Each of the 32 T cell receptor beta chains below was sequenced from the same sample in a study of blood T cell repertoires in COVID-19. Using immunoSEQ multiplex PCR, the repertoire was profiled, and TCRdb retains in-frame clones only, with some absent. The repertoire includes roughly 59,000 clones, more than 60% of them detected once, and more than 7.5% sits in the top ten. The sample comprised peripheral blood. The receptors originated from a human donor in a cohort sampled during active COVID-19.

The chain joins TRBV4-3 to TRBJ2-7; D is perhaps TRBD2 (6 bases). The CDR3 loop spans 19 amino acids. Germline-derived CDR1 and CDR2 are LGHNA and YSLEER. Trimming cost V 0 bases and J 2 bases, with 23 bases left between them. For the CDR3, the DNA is TGCGCCAGCAGCCAAGACTCCCCTGGGTGGGGGGAAAACGCCTACGAGCAGTACTTC. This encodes CASSQDSPGWGENAYEQYF.

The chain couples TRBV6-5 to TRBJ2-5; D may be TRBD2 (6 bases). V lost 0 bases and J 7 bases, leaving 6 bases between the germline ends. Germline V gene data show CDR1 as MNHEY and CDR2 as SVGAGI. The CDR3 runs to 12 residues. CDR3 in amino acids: CASSYSGGTQYF. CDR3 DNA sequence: TGTGCCAGCAGTTACTCGGGGGGGACCCAGTACTTC.

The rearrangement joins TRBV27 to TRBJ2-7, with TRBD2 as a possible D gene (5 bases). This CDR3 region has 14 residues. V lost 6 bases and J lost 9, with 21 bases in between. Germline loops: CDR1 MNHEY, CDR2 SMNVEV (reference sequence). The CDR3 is CASSSGLGSRGQYF. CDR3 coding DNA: TGTGCCAGCAGCTCTGGGTTGGGGAGCCGGGGGCAGTACTTC.

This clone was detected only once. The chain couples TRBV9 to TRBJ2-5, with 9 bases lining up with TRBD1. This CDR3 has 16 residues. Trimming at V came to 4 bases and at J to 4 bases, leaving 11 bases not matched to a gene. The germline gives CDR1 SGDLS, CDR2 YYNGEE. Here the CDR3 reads CASSPHPGTGRETQYF. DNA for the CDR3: TGTGCCAGCAGCCCTCACCCCGGGACAGGGAGAGAGACCCAGTACTTC.

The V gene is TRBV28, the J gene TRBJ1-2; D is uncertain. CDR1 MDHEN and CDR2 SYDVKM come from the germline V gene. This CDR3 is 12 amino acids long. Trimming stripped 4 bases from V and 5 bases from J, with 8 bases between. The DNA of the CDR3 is TGTGCCAGCAGTTCCGGTTTTTATGGCTACACCTTC. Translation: CASSSGFYGYTF.

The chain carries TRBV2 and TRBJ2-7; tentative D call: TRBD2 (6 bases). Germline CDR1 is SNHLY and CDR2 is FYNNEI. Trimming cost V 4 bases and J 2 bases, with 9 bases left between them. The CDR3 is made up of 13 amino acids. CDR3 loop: CASSVRGAYEQYF. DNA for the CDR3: TGTGCCAGCAGTGTTCGCGGGGCCTACGAGCAGTACTTC.

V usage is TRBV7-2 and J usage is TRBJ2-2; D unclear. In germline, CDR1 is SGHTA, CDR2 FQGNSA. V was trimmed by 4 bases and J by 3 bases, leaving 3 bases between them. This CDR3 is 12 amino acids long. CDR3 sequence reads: CASSSYTGELFF. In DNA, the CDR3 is TGTGCCAGCAGCTCCTACACCGGGGAGCTGTTTTTT.

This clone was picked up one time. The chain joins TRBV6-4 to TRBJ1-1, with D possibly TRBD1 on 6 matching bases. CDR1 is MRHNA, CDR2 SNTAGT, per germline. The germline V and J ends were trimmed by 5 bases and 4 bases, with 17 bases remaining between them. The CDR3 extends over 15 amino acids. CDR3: CASSPEGGKGTEAFF. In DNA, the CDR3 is TGTGCCAGCAGTCCCGAGGGGGGGAAGGGCACTGAAGCTTTCTTT.

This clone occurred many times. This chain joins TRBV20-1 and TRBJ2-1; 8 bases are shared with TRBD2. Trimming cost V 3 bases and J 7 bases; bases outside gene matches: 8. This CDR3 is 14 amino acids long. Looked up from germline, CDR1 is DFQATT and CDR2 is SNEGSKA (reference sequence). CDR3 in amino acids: CSASSGTMRNEQFF. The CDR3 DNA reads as TGCAGTGCTAGTAGCGGGACCATGAGGAATGAGCAGTTCTTC.

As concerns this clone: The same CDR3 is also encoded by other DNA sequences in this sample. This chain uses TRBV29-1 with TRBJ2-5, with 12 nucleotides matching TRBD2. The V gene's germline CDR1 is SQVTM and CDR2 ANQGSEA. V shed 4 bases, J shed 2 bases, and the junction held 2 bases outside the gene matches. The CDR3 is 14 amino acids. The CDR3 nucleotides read TGCAGCGTTGGTCTAGCGGGAGGGCAAGAGACCCAGTACTTC. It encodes CSVGLAGGQETQYF.

CDR3 DNA sequence: TGTGCCAGCAGCCGCCTAGGGGGGGCTGAAGCTTTCTTT. Translated, it gives CASSRLGGAEAFF. The chain is built from TRBV5-6 and TRBJ1-1; weak D call: TRBD1 (6 bases). Trimming left V 4 bases short and J 6 bases short, with 13 bases between. CDR1 is SGHDT and CDR2 is YYEEEE in the germline V gene. This CDR3 has 13 amino acids. The variable domain in full, completed from reference TRBV5-6 and TRBJ1-1, reads DAGVTQSPTHLIKTRGQQVTLRCSPKSGHDTVSWYQQALGQGPQFIFQYYEEEERQRGNFPDRFSGHQFPNYSSELNVNALLLGDSALYLCASSRLGGAEAFFGQGTRLTVV.

The CDR3 is CASSSGADSLQETQYF. The DNA for the CDR3 is TGTGCCAGCAGTTCAGGGGCGGATTCTCTCCAAGAGACCCAGTACTTC. The chain couples TRBV6-6 to TRBJ2-5, with D possibly being TRBD1 (6 bases). This CDR3 has 16 amino acids. CDR1 is MNHNY, CDR2 SVGAGI, per germline (reference sequence). With 4 bases removed from V and 1 base from J, the gap between germline ends came to 16 bases.

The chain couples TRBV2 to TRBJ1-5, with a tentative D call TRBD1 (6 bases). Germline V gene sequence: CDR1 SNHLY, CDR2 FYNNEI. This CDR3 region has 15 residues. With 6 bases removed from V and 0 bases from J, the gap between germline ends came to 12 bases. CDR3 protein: CASRGGGHSNQPQHF. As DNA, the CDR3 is TGTGCCAGCAGAGGGGGGGGTCATAGCAATCAGCCCCAGCATTTT.

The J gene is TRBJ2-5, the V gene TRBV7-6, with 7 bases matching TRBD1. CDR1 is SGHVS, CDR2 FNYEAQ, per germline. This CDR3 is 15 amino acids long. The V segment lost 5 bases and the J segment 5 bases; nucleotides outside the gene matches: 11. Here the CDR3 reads CASSRRTGAGETQYF. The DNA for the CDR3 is TGTGCCAGCAGCAGGAGGACAGGTGCCGGGGAGACCCAGTACTTC.

Here the CDR3 DNA reads TGTGCCAGTAGGAGCACCCAAAATAGCAATCAGCCCCAGCATTTT. Encoded protein: CASRSTQNSNQPQHF. The V call is TRBV19, the J call TRBJ1-5; no firm D call. The germline V and J ends were trimmed by 6 bases and 0 bases, with 12 bases remaining between them. Germline CDR1 LNHDA, CDR2 SQIVND (reference sequence). The CDR3 has 15 amino acids.

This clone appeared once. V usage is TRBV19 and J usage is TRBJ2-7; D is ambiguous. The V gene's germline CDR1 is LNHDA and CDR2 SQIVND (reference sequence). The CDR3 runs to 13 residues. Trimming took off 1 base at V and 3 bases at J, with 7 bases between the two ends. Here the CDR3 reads CASSIGTYYEQYF. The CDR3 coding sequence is TGTGCCAGTAGTATAGGCACCTACTACGAGCAGTACTTC.

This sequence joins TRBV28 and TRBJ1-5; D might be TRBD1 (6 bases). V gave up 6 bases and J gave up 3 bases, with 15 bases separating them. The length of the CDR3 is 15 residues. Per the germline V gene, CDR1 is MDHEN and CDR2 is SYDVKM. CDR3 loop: CASSPGGPINQPQHF. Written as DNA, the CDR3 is TGTGCCAGCAGCCCGGGGGGGCCAATCAATCAGCCCCAGCATTTT.

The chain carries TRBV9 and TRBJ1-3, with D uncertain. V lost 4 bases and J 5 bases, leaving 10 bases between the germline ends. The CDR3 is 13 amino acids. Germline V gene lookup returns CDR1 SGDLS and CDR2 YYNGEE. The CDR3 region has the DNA TGTGCCAGCAGCCCCTTTAATCGAAACACCATATATTTT. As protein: CASSPFNRNTIYF.

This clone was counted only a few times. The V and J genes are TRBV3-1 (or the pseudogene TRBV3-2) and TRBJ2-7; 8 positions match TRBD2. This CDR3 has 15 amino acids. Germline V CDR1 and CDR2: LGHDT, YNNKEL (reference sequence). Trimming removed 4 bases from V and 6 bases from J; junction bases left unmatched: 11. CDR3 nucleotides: TGTGCCAGCAGCCGGAGCGGGGGCGGGGGATCCGAGCAGTACTTC. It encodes CASSRSGGGGSEQYF.

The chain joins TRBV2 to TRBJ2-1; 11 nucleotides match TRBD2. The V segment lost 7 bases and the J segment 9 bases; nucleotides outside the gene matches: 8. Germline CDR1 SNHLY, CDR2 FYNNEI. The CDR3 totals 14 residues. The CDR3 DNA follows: TGTGCCAGCATATGGAGCCTAGCGGGGGGTGAGCAGTTCTTC. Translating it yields CASIWSLAGGEQFF.

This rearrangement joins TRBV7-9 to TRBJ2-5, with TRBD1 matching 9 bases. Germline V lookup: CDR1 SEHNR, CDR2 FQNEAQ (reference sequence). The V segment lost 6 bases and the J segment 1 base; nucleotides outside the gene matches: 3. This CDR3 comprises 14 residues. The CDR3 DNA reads TGTGCCAGCAGGGGGACAGGGCCCCAAGAGACCCAGTACTTC. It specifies CASRGTGPQETQYF.

This CDR3 reads CASSISSGSTDTQYF. The CDR3 nucleotides read TGTGCCAGTAGTATCTCTAGCGGGAGCACAGATACGCAGTATTTT. The rearrangement joins TRBV19 to TRBJ2-3; TRBD2 matches at 8 bases. This CDR3 comprises 15 residues. CDR1 is LNHDA, CDR2 SQIVND, per germline (reference sequence). J was trimmed by 0 bases and V by 3 bases; bases with no gene match: 2.

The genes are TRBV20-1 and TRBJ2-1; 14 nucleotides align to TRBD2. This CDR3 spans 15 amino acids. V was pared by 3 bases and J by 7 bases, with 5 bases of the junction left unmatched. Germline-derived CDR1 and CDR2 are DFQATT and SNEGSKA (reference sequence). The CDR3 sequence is CSASGGLAGANEQFF. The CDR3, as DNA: TGCAGTGCTAGTGGGGGACTAGCGGGAGCTAATGAGCAGTTCTTC.

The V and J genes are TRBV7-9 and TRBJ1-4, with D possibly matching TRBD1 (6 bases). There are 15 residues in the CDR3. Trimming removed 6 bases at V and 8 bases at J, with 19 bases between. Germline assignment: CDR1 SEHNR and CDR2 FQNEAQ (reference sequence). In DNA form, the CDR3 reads TGTGCCAGCAGTGGGGGAGGGGGGCGCCAGGAAAAACTGTTTTTT. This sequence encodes CASSGGGGRQEKLFF.

CDR3 bases: TGTGCCAGCAGTTACTCGGACAGGGGGCTGAGTACGCAGTATTTT. This codes for CASSYSDRGLSTQYF. The chain is built from TRBV6-2 or TRBV6-3 and TRBJ2-3, with TRBD1 identical over 11 bases. Unmatched junction bases numbered 4, after V lost 0 bases and J lost 8 bases. CDR1 is MNHEY and CDR2 is SVGEGT in the germline V gene. The CDR3 runs 15 residues.

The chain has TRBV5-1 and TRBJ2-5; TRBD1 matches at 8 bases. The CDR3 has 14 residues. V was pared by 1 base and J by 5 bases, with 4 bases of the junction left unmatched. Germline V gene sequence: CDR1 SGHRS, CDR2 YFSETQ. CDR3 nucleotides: TGCGCCAGCAGCTTGAGCTCAGGGGGCGAGACCCAGTACTTC. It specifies CASSLSSGGETQYF.

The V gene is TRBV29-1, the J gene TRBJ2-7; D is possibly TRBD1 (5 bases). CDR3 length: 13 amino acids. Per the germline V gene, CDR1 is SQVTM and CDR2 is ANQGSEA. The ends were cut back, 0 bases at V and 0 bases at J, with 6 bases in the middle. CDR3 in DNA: TGCAGCGTTGAAGATCAGGGCTCCTACGAGCAGTACTTC. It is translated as CSVEDQGSYEQYF.

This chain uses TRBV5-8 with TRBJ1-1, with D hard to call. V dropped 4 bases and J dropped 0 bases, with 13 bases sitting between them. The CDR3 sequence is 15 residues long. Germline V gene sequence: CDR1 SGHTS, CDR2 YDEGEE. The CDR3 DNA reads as TGTGCCAGCAGCCCCCAACAGTTGGTGAACACTGAAGCTTTCTTT. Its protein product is CASSPQQLVNTEAFF. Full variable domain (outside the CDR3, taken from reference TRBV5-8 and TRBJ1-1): EAGVTQSPTHLIKTRGQQATLRCSPISGHTSVYWYQQALGLGLQFLLWYDEGEERNRGNFPPRFSGRQFPNYSSELNVNALELEDSALYLCASSPQQLVNTEAFFGQGTRLTVV.

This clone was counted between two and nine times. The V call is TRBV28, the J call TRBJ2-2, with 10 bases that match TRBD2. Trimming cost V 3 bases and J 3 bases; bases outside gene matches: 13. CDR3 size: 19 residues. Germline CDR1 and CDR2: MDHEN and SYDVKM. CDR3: CASSFQLLAGDRDTGELFF. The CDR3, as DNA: TGTGCCAGCAGTTTCCAGCTGCTAGCGGGAGATCGAGACACCGGGGAGCTGTTTTTT.

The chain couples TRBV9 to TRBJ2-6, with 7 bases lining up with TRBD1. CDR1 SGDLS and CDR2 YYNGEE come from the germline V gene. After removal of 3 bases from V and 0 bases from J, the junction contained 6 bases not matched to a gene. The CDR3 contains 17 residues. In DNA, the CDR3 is TGTGCCAGCAGCGCGACAGGGTTGAGCTCTGGGGCCAACGTCCTGACTTTC. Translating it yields CASSATGLSSGANVLTF.

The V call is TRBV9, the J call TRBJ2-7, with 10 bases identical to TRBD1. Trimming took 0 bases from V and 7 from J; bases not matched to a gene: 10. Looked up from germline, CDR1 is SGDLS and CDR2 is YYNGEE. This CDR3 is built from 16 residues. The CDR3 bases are TGTGCCAGCAGCGTAGGTGCGGGGACAGGGGTAGGGGAGCAGTACTTC. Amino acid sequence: CASSVGAGTGVGEQYF.

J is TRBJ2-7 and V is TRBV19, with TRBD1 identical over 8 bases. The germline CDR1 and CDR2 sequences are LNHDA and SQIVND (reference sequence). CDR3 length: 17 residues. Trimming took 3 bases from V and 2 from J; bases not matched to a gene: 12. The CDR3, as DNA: TGTGCCAGTAGTATGGGCAGGGGGCAGAGCCGGGCCTACGAGCAGTACTTC. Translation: CASSMGRGQSRAYEQYF.